The clone carrying this TCR beta chain showed up many times. The antigen remains undetermined. Every patient had bone marrow sampled while the disease was active. The data were obtained in a study of read filtering for tumor transcriptome and immune sequencing. Study-level findings and limits: This fraction held mixed bone marrow immune cells after CD138-negative sorting. Approximately 77% of IR-seq clonotypes had a single read, yet these held about 3.5% of reads.

Losses at the gene ends were 4 bases for V and 4 bases for J; bases not matched to a gene: 6. The CDR3 runs 17 residues. Germline CDR1 is LGHDT and CDR2 is YNNKEL (reference sequence). This library used approximately 390 ng RNA and molecular barcoded adaptors spanning alpha/delta and beta/gamma chains. TCRdb itself ran the reads through MiXCR, one entry per CDR3 protein. The profile covers 90,000 or so distinct CDR3 sequences, with about a fifth appearing a single time and over 10% taken by the ten largest. This chain joins TRBV3-1 and TRBJ2-3; 15 bases align to TRBD2. The sequenced sample consisted of a population of CD138-negative cells sorted from bone marrow. The clonotype originates from a donor older than 35 with multiple myeloma. CDR3 bases: TGTGCCAGCAGCCTGGGACTAGCGGGGGGAGTGGCAGATACGCAGTATTTT. Its translation: CASSLGLAGGVADTQYF.